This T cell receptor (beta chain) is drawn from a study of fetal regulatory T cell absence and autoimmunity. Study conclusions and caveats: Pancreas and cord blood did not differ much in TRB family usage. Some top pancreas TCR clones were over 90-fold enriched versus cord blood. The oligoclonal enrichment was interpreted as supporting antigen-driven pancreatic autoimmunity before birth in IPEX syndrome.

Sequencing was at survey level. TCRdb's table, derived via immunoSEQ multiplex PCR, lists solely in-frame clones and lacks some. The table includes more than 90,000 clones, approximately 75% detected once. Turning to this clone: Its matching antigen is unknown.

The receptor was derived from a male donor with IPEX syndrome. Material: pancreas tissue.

The CDR3 here is CASSQRTYSTDTQYF. CDR3 nucleotides: TGCGCCAGCAGTCAAAGGACATATAGCACAGATACGCAGTATTTT. This rearrangement joins TRBV23-1 to TRBJ2-3; the D gene is possibly TRBD1 (5 bases). TRBV23-1 is assigned to the ORF class and has an uncertain function. Trimming removed 2 bases at V and 0 bases at J, with 9 bases between. The CDR3 loop spans 15 amino acids.